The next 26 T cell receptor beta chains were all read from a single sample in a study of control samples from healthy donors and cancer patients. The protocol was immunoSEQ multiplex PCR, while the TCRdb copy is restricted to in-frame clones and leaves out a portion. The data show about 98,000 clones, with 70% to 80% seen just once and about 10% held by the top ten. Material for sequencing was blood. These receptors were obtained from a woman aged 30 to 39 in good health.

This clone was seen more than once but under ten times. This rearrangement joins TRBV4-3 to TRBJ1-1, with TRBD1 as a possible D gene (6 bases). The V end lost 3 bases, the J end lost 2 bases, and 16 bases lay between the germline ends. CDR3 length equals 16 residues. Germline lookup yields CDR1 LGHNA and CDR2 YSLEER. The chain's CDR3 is CASSHLLGQINTEAFF. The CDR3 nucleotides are TGCGCCAGCAGCCACCTCCTGGGACAAATAAACACTGAAGCTTTCTTT.

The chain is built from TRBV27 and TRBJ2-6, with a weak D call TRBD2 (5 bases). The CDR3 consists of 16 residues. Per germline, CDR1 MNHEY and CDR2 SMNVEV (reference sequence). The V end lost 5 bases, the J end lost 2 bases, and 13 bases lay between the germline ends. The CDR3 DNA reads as TGTGCCAGCAGTCCCGCGCCCGGGGCTGGGGCCAACGTCCTGACTTTC. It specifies CASSPAPGAGANVLTF.

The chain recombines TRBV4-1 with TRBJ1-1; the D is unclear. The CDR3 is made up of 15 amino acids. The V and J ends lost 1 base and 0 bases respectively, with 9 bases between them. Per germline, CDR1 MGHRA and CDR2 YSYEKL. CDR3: CASSQVVSMNTEAFF. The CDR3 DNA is TGCGCCAGCAGCCAAGTAGTCAGTATGAACACTGAAGCTTTCTTT.

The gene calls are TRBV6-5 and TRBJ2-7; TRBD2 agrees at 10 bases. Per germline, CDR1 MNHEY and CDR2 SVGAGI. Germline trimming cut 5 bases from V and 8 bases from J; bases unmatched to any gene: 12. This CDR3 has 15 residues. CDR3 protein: CASSPLAGAGGKQYF. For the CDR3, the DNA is TGTGCCAGCAGTCCCCTAGCGGGGGCCGGGGGGAAGCAGTACTTC.

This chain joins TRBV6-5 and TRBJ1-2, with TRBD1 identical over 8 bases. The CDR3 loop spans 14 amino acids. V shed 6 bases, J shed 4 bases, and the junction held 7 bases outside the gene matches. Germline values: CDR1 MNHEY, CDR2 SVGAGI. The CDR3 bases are TGTGCCAGCAGATCGGACAGGGATGGCTATGGCTACACCTTC. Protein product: CASRSDRDGYGYTF.

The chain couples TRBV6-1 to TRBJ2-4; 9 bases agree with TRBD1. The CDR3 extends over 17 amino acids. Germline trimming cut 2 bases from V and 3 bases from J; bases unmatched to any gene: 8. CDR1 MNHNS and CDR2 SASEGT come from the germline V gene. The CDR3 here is CASSELMGQGGKNIQYF. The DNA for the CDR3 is TGTGCCAGCAGTGAATTGATGGGACAGGGAGGCAAAAACATTCAGTACTTC.

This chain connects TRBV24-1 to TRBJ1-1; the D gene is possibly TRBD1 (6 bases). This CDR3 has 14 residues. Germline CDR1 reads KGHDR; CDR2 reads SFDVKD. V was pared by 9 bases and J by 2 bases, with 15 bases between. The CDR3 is CATRAGAENTEAFF. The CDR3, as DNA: TGTGCCACCCGCGCAGGGGCGGAAAACACTGAAGCTTTCTTT.

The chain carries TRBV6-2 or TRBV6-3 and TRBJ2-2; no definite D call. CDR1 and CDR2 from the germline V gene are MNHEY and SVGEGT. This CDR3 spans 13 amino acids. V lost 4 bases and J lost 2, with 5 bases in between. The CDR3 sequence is CASSSINTGELFF. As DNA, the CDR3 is TGTGCCAGCAGTTCCATCAACACCGGGGAGCTGTTTTTT.

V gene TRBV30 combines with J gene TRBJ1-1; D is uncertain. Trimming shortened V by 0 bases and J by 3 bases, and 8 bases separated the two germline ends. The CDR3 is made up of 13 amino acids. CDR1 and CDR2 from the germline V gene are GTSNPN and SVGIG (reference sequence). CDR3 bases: TGTGCCTGGAGTGTACTGGGGTACACTGAAGCTTTCTTT. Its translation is CAWSVLGYTEAFF. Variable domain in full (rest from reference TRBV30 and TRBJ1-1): SQTIHQWPATLVQPVGSPLSLECTVEGTSNPNLYWYRQAAGRGLQLLFYSVGIGQISSEVPQNLSASRPQDRQFILSSKKLLLSDSGFYLCAWSVLGYTEAFFGQGTRLTVV.

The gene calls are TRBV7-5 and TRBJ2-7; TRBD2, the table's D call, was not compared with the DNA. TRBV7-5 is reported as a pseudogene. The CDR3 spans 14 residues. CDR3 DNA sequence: TGTGTCCCGAAGCGGGGGCCCAGCTCCTACGAGCAGTACTTC. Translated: CVPKRGPSSYEQYF.

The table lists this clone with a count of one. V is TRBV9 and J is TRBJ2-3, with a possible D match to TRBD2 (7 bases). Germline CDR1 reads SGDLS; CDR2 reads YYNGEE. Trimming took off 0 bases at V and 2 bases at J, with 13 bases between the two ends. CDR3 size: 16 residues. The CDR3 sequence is CASSVESGGHTDTQYF. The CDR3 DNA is TGTGCCAGCAGCGTAGAGTCCGGGGGGCACACAGATACGCAGTATTTT. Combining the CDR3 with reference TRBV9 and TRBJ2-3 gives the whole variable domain DSGVTQTPKHLITATGQRVTLRCSPRSGDLSVYWYQQSLDQGLQFLIQYYNGEERAKGNILERFSAQQFPDLHSELNLSSLELGDSALYFCASSVESGGHTDTQYFGPGTRLTVL.

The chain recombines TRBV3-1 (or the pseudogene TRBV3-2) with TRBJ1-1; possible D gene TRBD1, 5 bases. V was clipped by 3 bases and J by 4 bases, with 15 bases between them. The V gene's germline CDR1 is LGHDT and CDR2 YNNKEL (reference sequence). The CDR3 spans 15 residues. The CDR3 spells CASSQGGKSATEAFF. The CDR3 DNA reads TGTGCCAGCAGCCAGGGGGGAAAGTCGGCCACTGAAGCTTTCTTT.

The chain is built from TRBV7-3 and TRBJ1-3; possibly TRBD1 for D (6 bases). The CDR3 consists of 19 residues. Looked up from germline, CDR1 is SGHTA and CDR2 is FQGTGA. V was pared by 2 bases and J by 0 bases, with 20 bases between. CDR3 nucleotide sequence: TGTGCCAGCAGCTTACCCGAAAAAGGACAGCGCCCCTCTGGAAACACCATATATTTT. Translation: CASSLPEKGQRPSGNTIYF.

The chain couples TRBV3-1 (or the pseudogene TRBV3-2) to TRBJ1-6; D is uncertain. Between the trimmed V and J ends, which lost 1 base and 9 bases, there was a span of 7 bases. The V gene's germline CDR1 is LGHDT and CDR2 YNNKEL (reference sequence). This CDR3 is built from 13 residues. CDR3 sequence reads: CASSQGMFSPLHF. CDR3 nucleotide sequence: TGTGCCAGCAGCCAAGGGATGTTTTCACCCCTCCACTTT.

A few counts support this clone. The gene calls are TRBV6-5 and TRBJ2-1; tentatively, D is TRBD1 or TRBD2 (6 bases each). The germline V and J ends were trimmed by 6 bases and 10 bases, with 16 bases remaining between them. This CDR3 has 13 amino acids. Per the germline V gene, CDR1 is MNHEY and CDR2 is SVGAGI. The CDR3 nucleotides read TGTGCCAGCAGCCCCGGGGGCGCCGGGGAGCAGTTCTTC. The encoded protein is CASSPGGAGEQFF.

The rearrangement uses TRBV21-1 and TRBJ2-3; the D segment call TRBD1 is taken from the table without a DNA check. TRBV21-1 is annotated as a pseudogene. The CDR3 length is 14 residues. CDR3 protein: CASSMTGMRDTQYF. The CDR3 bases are TGTGCCAGCAGCATGACAGGGATGAGAGATACGCAGTATTTT.

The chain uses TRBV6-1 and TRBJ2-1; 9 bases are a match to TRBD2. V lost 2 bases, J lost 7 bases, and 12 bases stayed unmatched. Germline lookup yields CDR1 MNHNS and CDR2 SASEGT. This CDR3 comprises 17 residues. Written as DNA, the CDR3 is TGTGCCAGCAGTGAAAGTTCAGGGCGGGGGGGCATGAATGAGCAGTTCTTC. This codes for CASSESSGRGGMNEQFF.

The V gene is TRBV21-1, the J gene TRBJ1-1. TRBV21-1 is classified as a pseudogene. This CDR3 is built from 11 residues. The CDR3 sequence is CAPPLNTEAFF. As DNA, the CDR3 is TGTGCCCCCCCCCTGAACACTGAAGCTTTCTTT.

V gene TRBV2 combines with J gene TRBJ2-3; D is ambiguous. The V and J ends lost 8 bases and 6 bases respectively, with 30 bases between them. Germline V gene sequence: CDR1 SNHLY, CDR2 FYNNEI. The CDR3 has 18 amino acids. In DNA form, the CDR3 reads TGTGCCAGCGGAACCCGACCCTCCGTAGGACCACGGCCCGATACGCAGTATTTT. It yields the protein CASGTRPSVGPRPDTQYF.

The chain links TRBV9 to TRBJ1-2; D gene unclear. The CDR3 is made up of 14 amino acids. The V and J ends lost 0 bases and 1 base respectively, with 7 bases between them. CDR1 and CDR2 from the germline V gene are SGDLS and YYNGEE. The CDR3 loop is CASSVVGNNYGYTF. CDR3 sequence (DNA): TGTGCCAGCAGCGTAGTCGGGAATAACTATGGCTACACCTTC.

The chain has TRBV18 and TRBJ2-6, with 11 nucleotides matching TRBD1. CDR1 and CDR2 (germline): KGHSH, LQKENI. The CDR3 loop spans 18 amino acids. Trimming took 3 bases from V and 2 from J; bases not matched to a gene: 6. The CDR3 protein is CASSPWDRGFPGANVLTF. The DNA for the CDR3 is TGTGCCAGCTCACCCTGGGACAGGGGGTTTCCTGGGGCCAACGTCCTGACTTTC.

CDR3 DNA sequence: TGTGCCAGCAGTTTTAATGGAAACACCATATATTTT. This codes for CASSFNGNTIYF. The V gene is TRBV12-3 or TRBV12-4, the J gene TRBJ1-3; D call uncertain. Trimming took 3 bases from V and 3 from J, leaving 3 bases between them. The CDR3 covers 12 residues.

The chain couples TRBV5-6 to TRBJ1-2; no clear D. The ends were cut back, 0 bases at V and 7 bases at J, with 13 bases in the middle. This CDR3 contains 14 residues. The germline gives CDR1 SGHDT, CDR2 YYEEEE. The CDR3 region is CASSLELGSFGYTF. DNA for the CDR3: TGTGCCAGCAGCTTGGAATTAGGGAGTTTTGGCTACACCTTC.

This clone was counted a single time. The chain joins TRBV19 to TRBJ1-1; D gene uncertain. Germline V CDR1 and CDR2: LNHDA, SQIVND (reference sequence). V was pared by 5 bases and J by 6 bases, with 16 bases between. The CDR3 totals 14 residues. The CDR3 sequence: CASSPGYVRAEAFF. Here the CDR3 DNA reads TGTGCCAGTAGTCCGGGGTACGTGAGAGCTGAAGCTTTCTTT.

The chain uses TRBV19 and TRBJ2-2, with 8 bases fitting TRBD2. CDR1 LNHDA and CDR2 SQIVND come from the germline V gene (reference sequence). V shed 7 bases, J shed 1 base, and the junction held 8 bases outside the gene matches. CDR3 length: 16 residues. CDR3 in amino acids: CASNVRGGLNTGELFF. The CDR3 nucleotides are TGTGCCAGTAACGTTCGGGGGGGCTTGAACACCGGGGAGCTGTTTTTT.

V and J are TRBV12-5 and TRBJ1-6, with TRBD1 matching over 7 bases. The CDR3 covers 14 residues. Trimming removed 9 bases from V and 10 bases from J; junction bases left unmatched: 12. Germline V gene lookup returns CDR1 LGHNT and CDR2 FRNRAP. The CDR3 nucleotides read TGTGCTAGCACTCCGACAGGGATGGGATCACCCCTCCACTTT. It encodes CASTPTGMGSPLHF.